This record concerns one T cell receptor beta chain sequence. This sample is drawn from a study of blood T cell repertoires in COVID-19. It was during active infection that Seattle patients were enrolled and then longitudinally followed. The method was immunoSEQ multiplex PCR; TCRdb's version includes in-frame clones alone and lacks a portion of them. The sample consists of some 180,000 clones, around four fifths of them appearing once. The ends were cut back, 8 bases at V and 5 bases at J, with 16 bases in the middle. Per the germline V gene, CDR1 is LNHDA and CDR2 is SQIVND (reference sequence). This CDR3 comprises 14 residues.

This rearrangement joins TRBV19 to TRBJ1-5; a weak D match, TRBD1 (6 bases). The sequencing input was peripheral blood. This TCR was recovered from a woman older than 75 with COVID-19, enrolled during active disease. CDR3 coding DNA: TGTGCCAGTCACCTAGGGGGACACTATCAGCCCCAGCATTTT. It codes for CASHLGGHYQPQHF.